This TCR beta chain emerged from a study of memory B cells and T cells in multiple sclerosis. Notes on this clone: What it binds is not known.

Regarding the study as a whole: Compartments had unequal clone-set sizes, affecting shared clonotype counts.

The CDR3 covers 14 residues. The V end was cut by 0 bases, the J end by 8 bases, with 13 bases between. Germline lookup yields CDR1 MGHRA and CDR2 YSYEKL. TCRdb's copy holds only in-frame clones and misses some; the assay was immunoSEQ multiplex PCR. The table has around 14,000 clones, 69% seen once. The sequenced sample was memory (CD45RO+) CD4+ T cells from blood. This TCR was recovered from a human donor with multiple sclerosis. This chain connects TRBV4-1 to TRBJ1-2; D perhaps matches TRBD1 (5 bases). The CDR3 is CASSQDGAGWGYTF. The CDR3 bases are TGCGCCAGCAGCCAAGATGGGGCAGGTTGGGGCTACACCTTC.